The clone carrying this TCR beta chain has more than one count but fewer than ten. No donor was unhealthy or non-Caucasian. This sample is drawn from a study of identical twins. It was template switching that added a universal primer site, and there were unique molecular identifiers on the cDNA. MiXCR, applied by TCRdb to the 5' RACE reads, yields one record per CDR3 protein. The sample shows roughly 200,000 distinct CDR3 sequences, about 15% of them seen only once. This CDR3 is built from 15 residues. The J segment lost 2 bases and the V segment lost 2 bases, leaving 1 base of the junction unmatched. CDR1 SEHNR and CDR2 FQNEAQ come from the germline V gene (reference sequence). In addition, the sample was reused for a study of T cells expressing NK-cell markers.

J is TRBJ2-1 and V is TRBV7-9; TRBD2 matches at 9 bases. This TCR was sampled from a young woman in good health. The sample consisted of CD8+ T cells sorted from blood. CDR3 DNA sequence: TGTGCCAGCAGCTTAAGCGGGGGGACCTACAATGAGCAGTTCTTC. This codes for CASSLSGGTYNEQFF.